The rows below give T cell receptor beta chains drawn from one sample of a study of early T cells in non-severe SARS-CoV-2 infection. TCRdb re-called the 5' RACE reads through MiXCR, storing one row per CDR3 protein. The sample has 30,000 or so distinct CDR3 sequences, roughly 6.6% seen once; the top ten hold approximately 40%. Sequencing was done on a sample of whole blood. The receptor source for this set is an adult who was a healthcare worker with PCR-confirmed SARS-CoV-2 infection or an uninfected control (not recorded which). Each CDR3 is given with its conserved first and last residue. A D gene is named only where the DNA matches it firmly. A row's size may be missing; if present it is once, few, many or a size class.

.	TRBD2	TRBJ2-1	TRBV2	CASTFGTSGATEQFF	TGTGCCAGCACCTTCGGGACTAGCGGTGCAACTGAGCAGTTCTTC
many	TRBD1	TRBJ2-2	TRBV19	CARSGRTGRTNTGELFF	TGTGCCAGATCAGGTCGGACAGGGCGAACCAACACCGGGGAGCTGTTTTTT
few	TRBD1	TRBJ1-1	TRBV27	CASSSRQGRVNTEAFF	TGTGCCAGCAGTTCCCGACAGGGGCGGGTGAACACTGAAGCTTTCTTT
few	.	TRBJ2-1	TRBV7-9	CASSLATSSNEQFF	TGTGCCAGCAGCTTAGCAACTAGCTCCAATGAGCAGTTCTTC
.	.	TRBJ2-1	TRBV3-1	CASSSLIGAYNEQFF	TGTGCCAGCAGCTCACTTATCGGAGCCTACAATGAGCAGTTCTTC
many	TRBD1	TRBJ2-1	TRBV28	CASSLGTGYEQFF	TGTGCCAGCAGTTTGGGGACAGGGTATGAGCAGTTCTTC
few	.	TRBJ2-5	TRBV5-1	CASRPDSQETQYF	TGCGCCAGCAGGCCGGACAGCCAAGAGACCCAGTACTTC
many	.	TRBJ2-3	TRBV7-6	CASSLGKSTDTQYF	TGTGCCAGCAGCTTAGGGAAGTCCACAGATACGCAGTATTTT
few	TRBD1	TRBJ1-2	TRBV12-3/TRBV12-4	CASSSQGAYGYTF	TGTGCCAGCAGTTCACAGGGGGCTTATGGCTACACCTTC
many	TRBD1	TRBJ2-4	TRBV28	CASSSGTGRSGNIQYF	TGTGCCAGCAGTTCTGGGACAGGGAGATCAGGAAACATTCAGTACTTC
few	TRBD1	TRBJ1-6	TRBV20-1	CSALGQGVTSGSPLHF	TGCAGTGCCCTCGGACAGGGAGTCACCTCTGGGTCACCCCTCCACTTT
many	.	TRBJ2-1	TRBV6-2/TRBV6-3	CASSRGPSYNEQFF	TGTGCCAGCAGTCGGGGACCCTCCTACAATGAGCAGTTCTTC
.	.	TRBJ2-1	TRBV7-9	CASSRTGSVNEQFF	TGTGCCAGCAGCAGAACAGGGAGTGTCAATGAGCAGTTCTTC
few	TRBD2	TRBJ2-3	TRBV18	CASSPIQKLAGGQDTQYF	TGTGCCAGCTCACCAATCCAAAAACTAGCGGGGGGGCAAGATACGCAGTATTTT
many	.	TRBJ2-5	TRBV30	CAWSAGWGSQETQYF	TGTGCCTGGAGTGCGGGGTGGGGTTCTCAAGAGACCCAGTACTTC
few	.	TRBJ2-7	TRBV4-2	CASSQGPYPPVPYEQYF	TGTGCCAGCAGCCAAGGGCCCTACCCCCCAGTGCCCTACGAGCAGTACTTC
few	TRBD2	TRBJ2-1	TRBV2	CASRATPLTSHSDNEQFF	TGTGCCAGCAGAGCGACACCTCTGACTAGCCACTCCGACAATGAGCAGTTCTTC
.	TRBD2	TRBJ2-3	TRBV4-2	CASSQLAGEDTQYF	TGTGCCAGCAGCCAACTAGCGGGAGAGGATACGCAGTATTTT
many	TRBD1	TRBJ1-2	TRBV5-4	CASSLDRGPLGGYTF	TGTGCCAGCAGCCTAGACAGGGGGCCATTGGGCGGCTACACCTTC
few	.	TRBJ2-1	TRBV7-8	CASTTYRGYSYNEQFF	TGTGCCAGCACCACTTACCGGGGCTACTCCTACAATGAGCAGTTCTTC
many	TRBD1	TRBJ2-1	TRBV5-1	CASSVQGGSYNEQFF	TGCGCCAGCAGCGTACAGGGGGGCTCCTACAATGAGCAGTTCTTC
.	TRBD1	TRBJ2-1	TRBV6-5	CASSYSQGATEQFF	TGTGCCAGCAGTTACTCACAGGGGGCCACTGAGCAGTTCTTC
many	TRBD1	TRBJ1-1	TRBV12-3/TRBV12-4	CASSRMGGQGFTEAFF	TGTGCCAGCAGCCGGATGGGTGGACAGGGATTCACTGAAGCTTTCTTT
many	.	TRBJ1-5	TRBV28	CASITGGLSQPQHF	TGTGCCAGCATAACCGGGGGGTTGAGTCAGCCCCAGCATTTT
.	.	TRBJ2-7	TRBV5-1	CASSFTGLLNEQYF	TGCGCCAGCAGCTTCACAGGCCTTCTTAACGAGCAGTACTTC
medium-sized	.	TRBJ1-1	TRBV4-3	CASSHYQLNTEAFF	TGCGCCAGCAGCCATTATCAGTTGAACACTGAAGCTTTCTTT
many	TRBD1	TRBJ1-6	TRBV20-1	CSAREPGQGKSPLHF	TGCAGTGCTAGAGAACCGGGACAGGGGAAGTCACCCCTCCACTTT
many	.	TRBJ2-1	TRBV19	CASSIADTGREQFF	TGTGCCAGTAGTATCGCCGACACCGGGCGTGAGCAGTTCTTC
.	TRBD2	TRBJ2-2	TRBV11-2	CASSLVLRLAGGLPDTGELFF	TGTGCCAGCAGCTTAGTCCTCCGACTAGCGGGGGGGCTCCCTGACACCGGGGAGCTGTTTTTT
few	.	TRBJ2-2	TRBV11-2	CASTQMAGELFF	TGTGCCAGCACCCAAATGGCGGGGGAGCTGTTTTTT
medium-sized	.	TRBJ2-1	TRBV12-3/TRBV12-4	CAVEVPLNEQFF	TGTGCCGTAGAAGTACCGCTCAATGAGCAGTTCTTC
.	TRBD1	TRBJ1-1	TRBV11-2	CASSLVTPRGQEAFF	TGTGCCAGCAGCTTAGTAACTCCCAGGGGGCAGGAAGCTTTCTTT
.	.	TRBJ2-5	TRBV6-2/TRBV6-3	CASGARETQYF	TGTGCCAGCGGGGCGCGGGAGACCCAGTACTTC
few	.	TRBJ1-1	TRBV9	CASETAGGTEAFF	TGTGCCAGCGAGACTGCGGGGGGCACTGAAGCTTTCTTT
.	.	TRBJ2-5	TRBV19	CASSINGVWETQYF	TGTGCCAGTAGTATCAACGGGGTGTGGGAGACCCAGTACTTC
many	.	TRBJ1-3	TRBV19	CASSIIPGSGNTIYF	TGTGCCAGTAGTATCATCCCAGGCTCTGGAAACACCATATATTTT
many	TRBD1	TRBJ1-1	TRBV20-1	CSAREGQAEAFF	TGCAGTGCTAGAGAAGGACAGGCTGAAGCTTTCTTT
many	TRBD1	TRBJ2-2	TRBV12-3/TRBV12-4	CASTRTGGTGELFF	TGTGCCAGCACCAGGACAGGGGGGACCGGGGAGCTGTTTTTT
many	.	TRBJ2-5	TRBV28	CASGGQETQYF	TGTGCCAGCGGGGGCCAAGAGACCCAGTACTTC
few	.	TRBJ2-5	TRBV5-6	CASSLASSGQETQYF	TGTGCCAGCAGCTTGGCGTCATCAGGACAAGAGACCCAGTACTTC
many	.	TRBJ2-3	TRBV7-6	CASSLTGRRDTQYF	TGTGCCAGCAGCTTAACGGGACGCCGAGATACGCAGTATTTT
many	TRBD1	TRBJ2-7	TRBV14	CASSIRDRRFGDEQYF	TGTGCCAGCAGCATCCGGGACAGGAGGTTCGGGGACGAGCAGTACTTC
many	.	TRBJ2-7	TRBV18	CASSPRDFSYEQYF	TGTGCCAGCTCACCGAGGGACTTCTCCTACGAGCAGTACTTC
few	.	TRBJ1-1	TRBV5-4	CASSSQAGAEAFF	TGTGCCAGCAGCTCTCAAGCGGGTGCTGAAGCTTTCTTT
many	.	TRBJ2-3	TRBV28	CASRGGNSNTDTQYF	TGTGCCAGCAGAGGGGGAAACTCGAACACAGATACGCAGTATTTT
many	TRBD1	TRBJ2-7	TRBV20-1	CSARVTGVPYEQYF	TGCAGTGCTAGGGTGACAGGGGTCCCCTACGAGCAGTACTTC
few	TRBD2	TRBJ2-3	TRBV28	CASSLFSSGSTDTQYF	TGTGCCAGCAGTTTATTTTCTAGCGGGAGCACAGATACGCAGTATTTT